The sequence of this T cell receptor (beta chain) was determined in a study of T cell responses to AZD1222 COVID-19 vaccine. Overall study context: Investigators merged groups given second doses at roughly 4 or roughly 12 weeks.

The study, taken as a whole, reports: Repertoires were sampled only after the peak T cell response. Once two AZD1222 doses were given, Spike-specific TCR breadth and depth went up. Clonal diversity was possibly underestimated; the donors were predominantly white British and more often female.

The repertoire was sequenced with immunoSEQ multiplex PCR; TCRdb's copy has only in-frame clones and lacks some. The sample carries some 120,000 clones, roughly 89% recorded once. As regards this clone: Its antigen is still unknown.

Germline CDR1 is SNHLY and CDR2 is FYNNEI. Deletions cut 9 bases from V and 2 bases from J, with 11 bases between. CDR3 length equals 13 residues. Material: peripheral blood, obtained on day 0 of AZD1222 vaccination. The sequence was obtained from an adult in good health. The chain carries TRBV2 and TRBJ2-4; the D gene could be TRBD1 or TRBD2 (5 bases each). CDR3 DNA: TGTGCCAGTAGAGGGGCCTCCAAAAACATTCAGTACTTC. This codes for CASRGASKNIQYF.